The clone carrying this T cell receptor (beta chain) was detected a few times. Its antigen is currently unknown. V gave up 5 bases and J gave up 8 bases, with 14 bases separating them. Germline V gives CDR1 KGHDR, CDR2 SFDVKD. This CDR3 is built from 13 residues. TCR beta CDR3 region amplification was performed from RNA transcripts. TCR CDR3 underwent first-round RT-PCR with the HTBI primer set. TCRdb re-derived calls from the multiplex PCR reads in MiXCR, one entry per CDR3 protein. The sample gives more than 500,000 distinct CDR3 sequences, 35% to 55% of which show up once; roughly 19% is in the top ten. These data come from a study of T cells in Graves' hyperthyroidism and ophthalmopathy. Study-wide results and limits: The model foresaw ophthalmopathy a median approximately 6.1 months prior to onset. Expanded thyroid clonotypes (above 0.001) were mostly also found in blood.

The V call is TRBV24-1, the J call TRBJ1-2; D is unclear. This TCR came from an adult woman with Graves' disease, either hyperthyroidism or ophthalmopathy (not recorded which). Sequenced: peripheral blood or thyroid tissue (not recorded which). Written as DNA, the CDR3 is TGTGCCACCAGTGTAAGAGGGTTCGGCGGCTACACCTTC. Translation: CATSVRGFGGYTF.